The sequence of this T cell receptor (beta chain) was determined in a study of T cell changes during pregnancy in multiple sclerosis. The CDR3 contains 14 residues. CDR1 and CDR2 (germline): LNHDA, SQIVND (reference sequence). Trimming cost V 11 bases and J 1 base; bases outside gene matches: 8. Data came from immunoSEQ multiplex PCR; TCRdb stores just in-frame clones and leaves some out. The table includes 28,000 or so clones, 89% detected once. This receptor was identified in a female donor with multiple sclerosis, enrolled in a pregnancy study. The rearrangement uses TRBV19 and TRBJ2-3, with 8 bases identical to TRBD2. The sample in question was CD4+ T cells from peripheral blood mononuclear cells, obtained in the second trimester of pregnancy. CDR3 bases: TGTGCCGCCGGGAGGGGCGCAGGCACAGATACGCAGTATTTT. It is translated as CAAGRGAGTDTQYF.